This TCR beta chain was recovered during a study of T cells after yellow fever vaccination. Study at large: Preparation of fractions with low cell numbers was performed using SMART-Seq v4 Ultra Low Input. Study outcomes and limitations: Primary-vaccination clones mostly resurfaced post-booster (more than 95% CD4, more than 80% CD8). A small share of clonotypes appeared in both CD4 and CD8 compartments.

The CDR3 has 14 amino acids. The germline V and J ends were trimmed by 4 bases and 1 base, with 10 bases remaining between them. Germline CDR1 reads LNHDA; CDR2 reads SQIVND (reference sequence). The study made its TCR cDNA through 5'RACE template switching. That step introduced a universal primer site along with UMIs. TCRdb independently ran MiXCR on the 5' RACE reads; one entry per CDR3 protein. The sample has some 350,000 distinct CDR3 sequences, 6% to 8% seen once; the top ten hold over 14%. This clonotype has at least ten counts. Its antigen is not identified. The sequencing used PBMCs, collected 5 days after the yellow fever booster vaccination. This receptor was taken from a man in his thirties or forties who received the YFV17D yellow fever vaccine. The chain combines TRBV19 with TRBJ2-5; the D gene is possibly TRBD1 (5 bases). The CDR3 DNA sequence: TGTGCCAGTAGTAGGCGACAGCTCCAAGAGACCCAGTACTTC. It codes for CASSRRQLQETQYF.